This T cell receptor (beta chain) was retrieved from a study of T cell responses to AZD1222 COVID-19 vaccine. The study's findings and limits: Spike-wide vaccine-associated CD4 TCRs dominated at 160-218 and 743-854. Sampling that yielded the repertoires occurred only after the peak T cell response. Seropositive at baseline were only a handful of AZD1222 recipients. Most donors were white British and more were female, and clonal diversity was possibly underestimated.

There are 15 residues in the CDR3. Germline V gene data show CDR1 as SGHVS and CDR2 as FQNEAQ. The V gene end was trimmed by 2 bases and the J gene end by 6 bases; junction bases not matched to a gene: 3. Regarding this clone: The antigen remains unidentified.

The repertoire was sequenced with immunoSEQ multiplex PCR; TCRdb's copy has only in-frame clones and lacks some. The sample includes some 170,000 clones, 90% of them seen just once. Sequencing was performed on peripheral blood, taken 28 days after the second dose of the MenACWY control vaccine. This rearrangement joins TRBV7-8 to TRBJ2-1, with 11 positions matching TRBD1. The receptor was derived from an adult who received the MenACWY meningococcal vaccine as a control. The CDR3 DNA sequence: TGTGCCAGCAGCTTACGGACAGGGGGCTTCAATGAGCAGTTCTTC. Protein: CASSLRTGGFNEQFF.